This TCR beta chain is from a study of cytomegalovirus exposure and HLA in healthy donors. The PCR employed 60 Vbeta primers together with 13 Jbeta primers. The repertoire was sequenced with immunoSEQ multiplex PCR; TCRdb's copy has only in-frame clones and lacks some. The data show roughly 190,000 clones, more than 65% seen once. Whole-study findings and limits: Rare sequences made up most TCRs, while some public TCRs were found in many donors.

Note on this clone: Its cognate antigen is unknown. The junction and the germline gene differ at one end; a read error may be behind it.

This clonotype originated in a man in his fifties or sixties in good health and CMV-seronegative. Material for sequencing was PBMCs.

The chain's CDR3 is CSSRHGGVGTGPNYGYTF. CDR3 nucleotide sequence: TGTTCCAGCAGACATGGGGGGGTCGGGACAGGGCCTAACTATGGCTACACCTTC. The chain combines TRBV7-9 with TRBJ1-2; 9 bases map to TRBD1. From germline, CDR1 is SEHNR and CDR2 FQNEAQ (reference sequence). The CDR3 runs to 18 residues.